This TCR beta chain comes out of a study of OX40 agonist ivuxolimab in advanced cancers. Across the whole study: An agonistic human IgG2 monoclonal antibody against OX40 (CD134) was given. Ivuxolimab, which patients received intravenously every 2 weeks, was dosed at 0.01 to 10 mg/kg.

The table came from immunoSEQ multiplex PCR; TCRdb's copy has only in-frame clones and leaves some out. Among about 62,000 clones listed, around 74% were seen once. Blood sampling took place at baseline, cycle 4 day 1, and cycle 7 day 1. A note on this clone: The antigen is undetermined.

Study results and limitations: Average numbers of expanded clones were greater in CD8+ T cells than in CD4+.

This CDR3 region has 15 residues. In germline, CDR1 is SGHTA, CDR2 FQGNSA. V lost 5 bases to trimming and J lost 6 bases; unmatched junction nucleotides: 8. The material sequenced was CD4+ or CD8+ T cells sorted from blood, taken in a trial of the OX40 agonist ivuxolimab. The chain recombines TRBV7-2 with TRBJ2-3; 10 bases are shared with TRBD1. This TCR was recovered from an adult with an advanced solid tumor such as melanoma, head and neck, liver or kidney cancer. CDR3 sequence (DNA): TGTGCCAGCAGCGGCCGGGACAGGGGTGGGGATACGCAGTATTTT. Protein product: CASSGRDRGGDTQYF.